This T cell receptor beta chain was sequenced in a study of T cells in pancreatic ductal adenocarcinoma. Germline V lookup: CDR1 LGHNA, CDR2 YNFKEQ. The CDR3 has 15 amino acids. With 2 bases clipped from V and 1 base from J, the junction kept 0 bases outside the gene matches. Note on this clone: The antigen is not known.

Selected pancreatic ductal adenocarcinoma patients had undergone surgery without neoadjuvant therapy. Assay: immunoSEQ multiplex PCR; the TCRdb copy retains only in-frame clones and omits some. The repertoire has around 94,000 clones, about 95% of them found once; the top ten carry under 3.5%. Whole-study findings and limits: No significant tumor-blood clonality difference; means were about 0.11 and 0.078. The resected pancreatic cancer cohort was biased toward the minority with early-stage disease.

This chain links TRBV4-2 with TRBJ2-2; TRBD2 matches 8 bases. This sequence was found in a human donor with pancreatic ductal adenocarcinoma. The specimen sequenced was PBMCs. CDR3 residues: CASSQTSGNTGELFF. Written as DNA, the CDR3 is TGTGCCAGCAGCCAAACTAGCGGGAACACCGGGGAGCTGTTTTTT.